This TCR beta chain was sequenced for a study of control samples from healthy donors and cancer patients. Trimming removed 0 bases from V and 5 bases from J; junction bases left unmatched: 5. CDR3 length equals 15 residues. The germline V gene encodes CDR1 LGHNA and CDR2 YSLEER. The data were produced by immunoSEQ multiplex PCR, yet TCRdb's version contains in-frame clones alone and is incomplete. Of over 100,000 clones in the sample, approximately 90% were seen once. This chain connects TRBV4-3 to TRBJ2-7; TRBD1 matches 9 bases. The sequence was collected from a man aged 35 to 55 in good health. Sequencing was carried out using blood. CDR3 coding DNA: TGCGCCAGCAGCCAAGACCCCGGGACAGGGAACGAGCAGTACTTC. Translating it yields CASSQDPGTGNEQYF.